Included here is one T cell receptor (beta chain) sequence, with context. The sample belongs to a study of blood T cell repertoires in COVID-19. Overall study: Donors in the United States, Italy and Spain gave samples during acute or convalescent COVID-19. PBMCs, B-cell-depleted T cells, or T cells provided the cDNA or gDNA that made up the material.

V lost 5 bases, J lost 4 bases, and 5 bases stayed unmatched. Germline loops: CDR1 KGHSH, CDR2 LQKENI. CDR3 length: 15 amino acids. In the original processing: Nucleated cell number was recorded as an estimate derived from reference gene primer amplification. Measured with immunoSEQ multiplex PCR; TCRdb has only the in-frame clones, and not every one. V and J calls and clone size are as listed in that table; D and trimming were resolved from the DNA. This sample carries about 130,000 clones, 84% of them seen once, and the ten largest clones take around 13%. The chain carries TRBV18 and TRBJ2-1; 10 bases align to TRBD2. This TCR was recovered from a woman aged 25 to 45 who had recovered from COVID-19. The sequenced sample consisted of peripheral blood. The CDR3 region is CASSMTSGPYNEQFF. The CDR3 DNA reads TGTGCCAGCTCAATGACTAGCGGGCCTTACAATGAGCAGTTCTTC.